This TCR beta chain stems from a study of Ad26.COV2.S vaccination and SARS-CoV-2 variants. Background on the study: Each vaccinee took Ad26.COV2.S intramuscularly, once or twice 56 days apart. Findings of the study overall: With respect to non-spike TCR breadth, vaccine and placebo recipients were similar. Vaccinees displayed broader spike-specific TCR repertoires than placebo recipients.

Treatment meaning: around 19 received Ad26.COV2.S at low or high dose, single or two shots; about 5 received placebo; per-sample allocation not given. Day 63 after the first vaccine or placebo injection was the time point for sampling. Wuhan-strain SARS-CoV-2 spike was expressed by the Ad26 vector that made up the vaccine. This clone was picked up one time. Its antigen is not known. This table comes from immunoSEQ multiplex PCR, and its TCRdb copy is limited to in-frame clones, with some not included. Seen here are around 400,000 clones, approximately 91% observed once, and the top ten hold approximately 1.9%. The CDR3 spans 13 residues. The ends lost 5 bases at V and 5 bases at J; junction bases unmatched: 6. Germline V gene sequence: CDR1 WNHNN, CDR2 SYGVQD (reference sequence).

The sequences come from peripheral blood, collected in a trial of Ad26.COV2.S vaccine versus placebo. The TCR sequence derives from a person between 18 and 60 years old who received the Ad26.COV2.S COVID-19 vaccine or a placebo. This chain links TRBV10-1 with TRBJ2-7; 7 bases align to TRBD2. The CDR3 is CASSPGLLHEQYF. The CDR3 DNA reads TGCGCCAGCAGTCCGGGACTACTACACGAGCAGTACTTC.